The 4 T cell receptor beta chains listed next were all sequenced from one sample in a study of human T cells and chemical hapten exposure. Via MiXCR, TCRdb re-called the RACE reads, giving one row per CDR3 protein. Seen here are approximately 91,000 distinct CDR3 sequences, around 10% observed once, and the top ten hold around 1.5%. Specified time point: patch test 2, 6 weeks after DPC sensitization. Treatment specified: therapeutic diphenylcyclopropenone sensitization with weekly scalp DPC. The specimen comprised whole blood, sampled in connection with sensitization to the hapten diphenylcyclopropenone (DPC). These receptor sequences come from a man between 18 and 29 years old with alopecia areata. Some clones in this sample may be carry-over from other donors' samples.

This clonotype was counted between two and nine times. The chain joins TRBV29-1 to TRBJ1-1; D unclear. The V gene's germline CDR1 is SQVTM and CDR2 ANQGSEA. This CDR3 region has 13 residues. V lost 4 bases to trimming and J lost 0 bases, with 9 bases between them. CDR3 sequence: CSVGWEMNTEAFF. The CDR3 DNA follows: TGCAGCGTTGGGTGGGAAATGAACACTGAAGCTTTCTTT.

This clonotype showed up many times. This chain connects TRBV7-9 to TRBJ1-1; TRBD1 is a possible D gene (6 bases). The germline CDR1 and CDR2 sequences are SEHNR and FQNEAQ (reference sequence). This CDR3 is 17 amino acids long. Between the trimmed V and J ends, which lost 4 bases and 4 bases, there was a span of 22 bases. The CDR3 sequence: CASSSRRPGTYLTEAFF. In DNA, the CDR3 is TGTGCCAGCAGCTCGAGAAGACCCGGGACATATCTCACTGAAGCTTTCTTT. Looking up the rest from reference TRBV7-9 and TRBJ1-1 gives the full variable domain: DTGVSQNPRHKITKRGQNVTFRCDPISEHNRLYWYRQTLGQGPEFLTYFQNEAQLEKSRLLSDRFSAERPKGSFSTLEIQRTEQGDSAMYLCASSSRRPGTYLTEAFFGQGTRLTVV.

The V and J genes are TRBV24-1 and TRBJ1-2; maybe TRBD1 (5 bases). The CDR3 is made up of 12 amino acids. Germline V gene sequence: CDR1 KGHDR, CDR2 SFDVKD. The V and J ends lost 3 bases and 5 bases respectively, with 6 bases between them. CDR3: CATSDGGYGYTF. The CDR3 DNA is TGTGCCACCAGTGATGGGGGATATGGCTACACCTTC.

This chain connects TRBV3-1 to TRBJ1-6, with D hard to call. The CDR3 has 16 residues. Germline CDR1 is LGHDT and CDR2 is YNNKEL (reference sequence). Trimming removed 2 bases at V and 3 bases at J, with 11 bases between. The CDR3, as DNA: TGTGCCAGCAGCCAAATTCACTGGGACTATAATTCACCCCTCCACTTT. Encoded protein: CASSQIHWDYNSPLHF.